The rows below give T cell receptor beta chains drawn from one sample of a study of blood T cell repertoires in COVID-19. Method: immunoSEQ multiplex PCR; TCRdb's copy keeps in-frame clones and lacks some. The data contain some 100,000 clones, around 86% of them singletons. Sequencing used peripheral blood. These receptors were obtained from a man in his fifties or sixties with acute or convalescent COVID-19. The CDR3 runs from the conserved cysteine through the conserved F or W. A D gene is named only where the DNA matches it firmly. Size values are once, few and many counts, or a class for expanded clones, and some rows have none.

V: TRBV19; J: TRBJ1-5; D: -; size: -; DNA: TGTGCCAGTAGTATAAACCAGAATAGCAATCAGCCCCAGCATTTT; CDR3: CASSINQNSNQPQHF
V: TRBV29-1; J: TRBJ2-1; D: -; size: -; DNA: TGCAGCGTTGATGGTCTCGTCACTTTAAGCTCCTACAATGAGCAGTTCTTC; CDR3: CSVDGLVTLSSYNEQFF
V: TRBV2; J: TRBJ1-5; D: TRBD1; size: -; DNA: TGTGCCAGCAGGCGGGACAGCGGTCAGCCCCAGCATTTT; CDR3: CASRRDSGQPQHF
V: TRBV14; J: TRBJ2-7; D: TRBD1; size: once; DNA: TGTGCCAGCAGCCAGGAGCCTATATTATCGACAGGGCACGAGCAGTACTTC; CDR3: CASSQEPILSTGHEQYF
V: TRBV2; J: TRBJ2-1; D: TRBD2; size: -; DNA: TGTGCCAGCAATGGACTAGCGGACTATAATGAGCAGTTCTTC; CDR3: CASNGLADYNEQFF
V: TRBV5-1; J: TRBJ2-7; D: TRBD2; size: -; DNA: TGCGCCAGCAGCCTGCTAGCGGGAGCCTACGAGCAGTACTTC; CDR3: CASSLLAGAYEQYF
V: TRBV18; J: TRBJ1-1; D: -; size: -; DNA: TGTGCCAGCTCACCGGCAATTTTAAGTGGCACTGAAGCTTTCTTT; CDR3: CASSPAILSGTEAFF
V: TRBV11-2; J: TRBJ1-1; D: TRBD1; size: -; DNA: TGTGCCAGCAGCTTCGGGACAGGGAACACTGAAGCTTTCTTT; CDR3: CASSFGTGNTEAFF
V: TRBV10-1; J: TRBJ1-2; D: -; size: -; DNA: TGCGCCAGCAGTGCGGGAGGCTCTCGCTATGGCTACACCTTC; CDR3: CASSAGGSRYGYTF
V: TRBV9; J: TRBJ2-7; D: -; size: -; DNA: TGTGCCAGCAGCACCCGGGGGACCCAACGCACCTACGAGCAGTACTTC; CDR3: CASSTRGTQRTYEQYF
V: TRBV19; J: TRBJ2-5; D: -; size: -; DNA: TGTGCCAGTAGTAAGGGCAGTGGCAGGGGCCAAGAGACCCAGTACTTC; CDR3: CASSKGSGRGQETQYF
V: TRBV9; J: TRBJ1-5; D: -; size: once; DNA: TGTGCCAGCAGCGTAGCGCCGGATCAGCCCCAGCATTTT; CDR3: CASSVAPDQPQHF
V: TRBV12-3/TRBV12-4; J: TRBJ1-1; D: -; size: -; DNA: TGTGCCAGCAGTTTCGCGAGGGCGCAAGCTTTCTTT; CDR3: CASSFARAQAFF
V: TRBV30; J: TRBJ2-7; D: TRBD1; size: -; DNA: TGTGCCTGGAGAAGGGGACAGGGGGTCCACGAGCAGTACTTC; CDR3: CAWRRGQGVHEQYF
V: TRBV10-3; J: TRBJ1-3; D: -; size: -; DNA: TGTGCCATCAGCAAAGGGGACTCTGGAAACACCATATATTTT; CDR3: CAISKGDSGNTIYF
V: TRBV4-1; J: TRBJ2-1; D: TRBD2; size: -; DNA: TGCGCCAGCAGCCGTTTGCTAGCGGGGGATGAGCAGTTCTTC; CDR3: CASSRLLAGDEQFF
V: TRBV30; J: TRBJ1-2; D: -; size: medium-sized; DNA: TGTGCCTGGGGCTACGCGGATGGCTACACCTTC; CDR3: CAWGYADGYTF
V: TRBV7-6; J: TRBJ2-3; D: TRBD2; size: -; DNA: TGTGCCAGCAGCTCCCTAGCGGGAGGCACAGATACGCAGTATTTT; CDR3: CASSSLAGGTDTQYF
V: TRBV11-2; J: TRBJ1-3; D: TRBD1; size: -; DNA: TGTGCCAGCAGCTGGACAGGGACAGAAAACACCATATATTTT; CDR3: CASSWTGTENTIYF
V: TRBV6-5; J: TRBJ2-1; D: TRBD2; size: -; DNA: TGTGCCAGCACCCCACTAGCGGGTACACACAATGAGCAGTTCTTC; CDR3: CASTPLAGTHNEQFF
V: TRBV2; J: TRBJ2-3; D: -; size: -; DNA: TGTGCCAGCAGTGACCCCCCGAGGACAACAGATACGCAGTATTTT; CDR3: CASSDPPRTTDTQYF
V: TRBV23-1; J: TRBJ2-7; D: TRBD2; size: -; DNA: TGCGCCAGCAGTCAAGGGACTAGCGGGAGGGTTTACGAGCAGTACTTC; CDR3: CASSQGTSGRVYEQYF
V: TRBV5-8; J: TRBJ1-1; D: TRBD1; size: medium-sized; DNA: TGTGCCAGCAGATTGGACAGGGGGCTTGGAGCTTTCTTT; CDR3: CASRLDRGLGAFF
V: TRBV24-1; J: TRBJ2-1; D: TRBD2; size: -; DNA: TGTGCCACCAGTGACTCCTCTAGCGGGAGGAATGAGCAGTTCTTC; CDR3: CATSDSSSGRNEQFF
V: TRBV5-6; J: TRBJ2-2; D: TRBD2; size: few; DNA: TGTGCAACGGGACTAGCGGGTTATGACACCGGGGAGCTGTTTTTT; CDR3: CATGLAGYDTGELFF
V: TRBV3-1/TRBV3-2; J: TRBJ1-1; D: -; size: -; DNA: TGTGCCAGCAGGCCTCGGGGGGGGGCCCCGGACACTGAAGCTTTCTTT; CDR3: CASRPRGGAPDTEAFF
V: TRBV7-2; J: TRBJ1-2; D: -; size: -; DNA: TGTGCCAGCAGCTCGGGACTATCTAACTATGGCTACACCTTC; CDR3: CASSSGLSNYGYTF
V: TRBV25-1; J: TRBJ2-3; D: TRBD1; size: -; DNA: TGTGCCAGCAGTTACTACCTGGGACAGGGGGCCACAGATACGCAGTATTTT; CDR3: CASSYYLGQGATDTQYF
V: TRBV25-1; J: TRBJ2-1; D: -; size: -; DNA: TGTGCCAGCAGTGAGGCGGGTCGGGTCGATGAGCAGTTCTTC; CDR3: CASSEAGRVDEQFF
V: TRBV5-5; J: TRBJ1-1; D: -; size: -; DNA: TGTGCCAGCAGCTTGGTAGCTGAAGCTTTCTTT; CDR3: CASSLVAEAFF
V: TRBV18; J: TRBJ2-3; D: -; size: -; DNA: TGTGCCAGCTCACCACTCGGTGGGTCAGGTACACAGGGAACGCAGTATTTT; CDR3: CASSPLGGSGTQGTQYF
V: TRBV5-4; J: TRBJ2-1; D: TRBD2; size: once; DNA: TGTGCCAGCAGCCTAGCTGCGGGAGGAAATTACAATGAGCAGTTCTTC; CDR3: CASSLAAGGNYNEQFF
V: TRBV5-1; J: TRBJ2-2; D: TRBD2; size: -; DNA: TGCGCCAGCAGCTTGGCCCTAGCGGGGAACACCGGGGAGCTGTTTTTT; CDR3: CASSLALAGNTGELFF
V: TRBV11-2; J: TRBJ2-7; D: TRBD2; size: -; DNA: TGTGCCAGCAGCCTACGGGCGGGAGGGGCCTACGAGCAGTACTTC; CDR3: CASSLRAGGAYEQYF
V: TRBV3-1/TRBV3-2; J: TRBJ2-7; D: TRBD1; size: -; DNA: TGTGCCAGCAACCAGGGGACAGGGGGCGAGCAGTACTTC; CDR3: CASNQGTGGEQYF
V: TRBV24-1; J: TRBJ2-4; D: TRBD2; size: -; DNA: TGTGCCACCAGTGATGGACTAGCGGGATCCAAAAACATTCAGTACTTC; CDR3: CATSDGLAGSKNIQYF
V: TRBV20-1; J: TRBJ2-7; D: -; size: -; DNA: TGCAGTGCTAGTCCGGGAGTCCCAGCCGGGGAGCAGTACTTC; CDR3: CSASPGVPAGEQYF
V: TRBV5-1; J: TRBJ2-5; D: TRBD2; size: -; DNA: TGCGCCAGCAGCTTGGCCCTAGCGGGAGGAGGCGGGCTAGAGACCCAGTACTTC; CDR3: CASSLALAGGGGLETQYF
V: TRBV7-3; J: TRBJ2-5; D: TRBD2; size: once; DNA: TGTGCCATCCCACGCATTCTGACTAGCGGGACCTGCCAAGAGACCCAGTACTTC; CDR3: CAIPRILTSGTCQETQYF
V: TRBV4-1; J: TRBJ2-7; D: TRBD2; size: -; DNA: TGCGCCAGCAGCCCATTTGGACTAGCCTACGAGCAGTACTTC; CDR3: CASSPFGLAYEQYF
V: TRBV30; J: TRBJ2-7; D: -; size: -; DNA: TGTGCCTGGAGTGTAAGCAGGGCACGGGAGCAGTACTTC; CDR3: CAWSVSRAREQYF
V: TRBV5-4; J: TRBJ2-1; D: TRBD2; size: -; DNA: TGTGCCAGCAGCTTGCCGGGGGGGGGCCATGAGCAGTTCTTC; CDR3: CASSLPGGGHEQFF
V: TRBV5-1; J: TRBJ1-4; D: TRBD1; size: -; DNA: TGCGCCAGCAGCTTGAGGGGACAGGGGGGTGAAAAACTGTTTTTT; CDR3: CASSLRGQGGEKLFF
V: TRBV5-6; J: TRBJ1-1; D: -; size: -; DNA: TGTGCCAGCAGCTGGGGGGTTGCCAGCACTGAAGCTTTCTTT; CDR3: CASSWGVASTEAFF
V: TRBV10-3; J: TRBJ1-5; D: -; size: -; DNA: TGTGCCATCAGTGAGTCGCTAGCGAATCAGCCCCAGCATTTT; CDR3: CAISESLANQPQHF
V: TRBV10-3; J: TRBJ1-1; D: -; size: -; DNA: TGTGCCATCAGTGATTGGTACAGACCAACTGAAGCTTTCTTT; CDR3: CAISDWYRPTEAFF
V: TRBV5-8; J: TRBJ1-5; D: -; size: once; DNA: TGTGCCAGCAGCCCGCCCGGGGGGGGCTACCAGCCCCAGCATTTT; CDR3: CASSPPGGGYQPQHF
V: TRBV9; J: TRBJ1-3; D: TRBD1; size: -; DNA: TGTGCCAGCAGCGTGGGGACAGGGGGTGATGGAAACACCATATATTTT; CDR3: CASSVGTGGDGNTIYF
V: TRBV3-1/TRBV3-2; J: TRBJ1-4; D: -; size: -; DNA: TGTGCCAGCAGCCCGTATTCAGGGGTTCCAGACGGGGAAAAACTGTTTTTT; CDR3: CASSPYSGVPDGEKLFF
V: TRBV12-3/TRBV12-4; J: TRBJ1-2; D: TRBD1; size: once; DNA: TGTGCCAGCAGCTCGGACAGGGTGGTTGGCTACACCTTC; CDR3: CASSSDRVVGYTF
V: TRBV7-9; J: TRBJ1-6; D: -; size: -; DNA: TGTGCCAGCAGCTCGGAGCAGACCCTTAATTCACCCCTCCACTTT; CDR3: CASSSEQTLNSPLHF
V: TRBV11-2; J: TRBJ1-1; D: -; size: -; DNA: TGTGCCAGCAGCTTAGGACCCCAACGCGGTAGCACTGAAGCTTTCTTT; CDR3: CASSLGPQRGSTEAFF
V: TRBV20-1; J: TRBJ2-3; D: -; size: -; DNA: TGCAGTGCTAGTAAGTTGAGGAGCACAGATACGCAGTATTTT; CDR3: CSASKLRSTDTQYF
V: TRBV19; J: TRBJ1-5; D: -; size: -; DNA: TGTGCCAGTAGCCCCTCTCTTTATAGCAATCAGCCCCAGCATTTT; CDR3: CASSPSLYSNQPQHF
V: TRBV24-1; J: TRBJ1-2; D: -; size: -; DNA: TGTGCCACCAGTTCGGGGAGAGGGGGTGGCTACACCTTC; CDR3: CATSSGRGGGYTF
V: TRBV6-6; J: TRBJ2-7; D: TRBD2; size: -; DNA: TGTGCCAGCAGTTCCTCTAGCGGGAGCTCCTACGAGCAGTACTTC; CDR3: CASSSSSGSSYEQYF
V: TRBV30; J: TRBJ1-2; D: -; size: -; DNA: TGTGCCTGGAGCAGGAATGGGGGCTACACCTTC; CDR3: CAWSRNGGYTF